One sample yielded the 21 T cell receptor beta chains listed below, sequenced in a study of Ad26.COV2.S vaccination and SARS-CoV-2 variants. Clones were read by immunoSEQ multiplex PCR, and TCRdb kept only the in-frame ones, dropping some. In the table there are about 280,000 clones, approximately 89% of which are singletons. Treatment meaning: roughly 19 received Ad26.COV2.S at low or high dose, single or two shots; several received placebo; per-sample allocation not given. Samples were taken on day 63 after the first vaccine or placebo injection. Sequenced material: peripheral blood, taken in a trial of Ad26.COV2.S vaccine versus placebo. The origin of the receptors is a person between 18 and 65 years old who received the Ad26.COV2.S COVID-19 vaccine or a placebo.

The chain employs TRBV5-8 and TRBJ2-2; 7 bases are shared with TRBD1. V was clipped by 2 bases and J by 4 bases; unmatched bases: 2. Germline lookup yields CDR1 SGHTS and CDR2 YDEGEE. This CDR3 contains 14 residues. The CDR3 region is CASSFSGGTGELFF. The CDR3 region has the DNA TGTGCCAGCAGCTTTTCAGGGGGCACCGGGGAGCTGTTTTTT.

CDR3 protein: CASSVQGSGANVLTF. Written as DNA, the CDR3 is TGTGCCAGTAGCGTACAGGGCTCTGGGGCCAACGTCCTGACTTTC. V gene TRBV19 combines with J gene TRBJ2-6; the D gene is possibly TRBD1 (6 bases). Germline CDR1 is LNHDA and CDR2 is SQIVND (reference sequence). There are 15 residues in the CDR3. Trimming took 6 bases from V and 0 from J, leaving 9 bases between them. Complete variable domain (other parts from reference TRBV19 and TRBJ2-6): DGGITQSPKYLFRKEGQNVTLSCEQNLNHDAMYWYRQDPGQGLRLIYYSQIVNDFQKGDIAEGYSVSREKKESFPLTVTSAQKNPTAFYLCASSVQGSGANVLTFGAGSRLTVL.

The chain combines TRBV3-1 (or the pseudogene TRBV3-2) with TRBJ1-3, with TRBD1 matching over 8 bases. Germline CDR1 reads LGHDT; CDR2 reads YNNKEL (reference sequence). After removal of 4 bases from V and 4 bases from J, the junction contained 6 bases not matched to a gene. The CDR3 is 15 residues long. The CDR3 bases are TGTGCCAGCAGCCCTGGACAGGGCCAAGGAAACACCATATATTTT. It specifies CASSPGQGQGNTIYF.

In its sample, this clone was seen once. This sequence joins TRBV15 and TRBJ2-7, with D possibly being TRBD1 (6 bases). V was shortened by 2 bases and J by 0 bases, with 14 bases between the two germline ends. CDR1 and CDR2 from the germline V gene are LNHNV and YYDKDF (reference sequence). The CDR3 is 16 residues long. The chain's CDR3 is CATSRQTGPSSYEQYF. In nucleotides, the CDR3 is TGTGCCACCAGCAGACAGACAGGACCCAGCTCCTACGAGCAGTACTTC.

The CDR3 region is CAWDLGVETQYF. CDR3 DNA sequence: TGTGCCTGGGATTTAGGTGTGGAGACCCAGTACTTC. The rearrangement links TRBV30 to TRBJ2-5; D not certain. Trimming pared 5 bases from V and 5 bases from J, leaving 12 bases between. Germline V gene data show CDR1 as GTSNPN and CDR2 as SVGIG (reference sequence). The CDR3 runs 12 residues.

The chain joins TRBV7-9 to TRBJ2-1; TRBD1 matches 10 bases. With 4 bases clipped from V and 8 bases from J, the junction kept 8 bases outside the gene matches. The germline gives CDR1 SEHNR, CDR2 FQNEAQ (reference sequence). This CDR3 is built from 15 residues. CDR3 amino acids: CASSWKQGTGDEQFF. CDR3 in DNA: TGTGCCAGCAGCTGGAAGCAGGGGACAGGGGATGAGCAGTTCTTC.

The chain couples TRBV11-2 to TRBJ2-7; D gene ambiguous. The germline V gene encodes CDR1 SGHAT and CDR2 FQNNGV. Trimming left V 5 bases short and J 3 bases short, with 11 bases between. The CDR3 is 13 residues long. As DNA, the CDR3 is TGTGCCAGCAGCCCCATCGGCCTCTACGAGCAGTACTTC. It yields the protein CASSPIGLYEQYF. The full variable domain, in which reference TRBV11-2 and TRBJ2-7 provide the parts outside the CDR3, is EAGVAQSPRYKIIEKRQSVAFWCNPISGHATLYWYQQILGQGPKLLIQFQNNGVVDDSQLPKDRFSAERLKGVDSTLKIQPAKLEDSAVYLCASSPIGLYEQYFGPGTRLTVT.

J is TRBJ2-1 and V is TRBV5-1; D perhaps matches TRBD1 (6 bases). Germline CDR1 reads SGHRS; CDR2 reads YFSETQ. V lost 4 bases, J lost 5 bases, and 16 bases lay in between. This CDR3 spans 15 amino acids. This CDR3 reads CASSTQGRGNNEQFF. CDR3 nucleotide sequence: TGCGCCAGCAGCACCCAGGGAAGGGGGAACAATGAGCAGTTCTTC.

The chain is built from TRBV19 and TRBJ2-7; 8 nucleotides align to TRBD2. V dropped 4 bases and J dropped 6; count of bases not matched to a gene: 8. Germline V lookup: CDR1 LNHDA, CDR2 SQIVND (reference sequence). The CDR3 consists of 14 residues. The CDR3 is CASSTGSGRAEQYF. The CDR3 nucleotides read TGTGCCAGTAGTACAGGGTCCGGGAGGGCCGAGCAGTACTTC.

The V call is TRBV7-9, the J call TRBJ1-3; no clear D gene. Trimming pared 1 base from V and 3 bases from J, leaving 13 bases between. Germline V gene data show CDR1 as SEHNR and CDR2 as FQNEAQ (reference sequence). The CDR3 is 16 amino acids. This chain's CDR3 is CASSLGEGFSGNTIYF. CDR3 nucleotides: TGTGCCAGCAGCTTAGGCGAAGGTTTTAGTGGAAACACCATATATTTT.

This chain joins TRBV6-5 and TRBJ2-7; unclear D gene. Germline V gene sequence: CDR1 MNHEY, CDR2 SVGAGI. CDR3 length: 12 amino acids. The V end was cut by 10 bases, the J end by 4 bases, with 14 bases between. CDR3 in amino acids: CATLPETYEQYF. The CDR3 nucleotides are TGTGCCACCTTACCGGAAACTTACGAGCAGTACTTC.

This clone has a single count. The chain has TRBV24-1 and TRBJ2-7, with D maybe TRBD2 (6 bases). CDR3 length: 14 residues. Germline V gene data show CDR1 as KGHDR and CDR2 as SFDVKD. Trimming stripped 4 bases from V and 7 bases from J, with 16 bases between. CDR3 sequence: CATSDPATGEEQYF. CDR3 nucleotides: TGTGCCACCAGTGACCCCGCCACGGGGGAGGAGCAGTACTTC.

The chain is built from TRBV19 and TRBJ2-2; the D gene is possibly TRBD2 (5 bases). Trimming took off 3 bases at V and 7 bases at J, with 9 bases between the two ends. CDR1 LNHDA and CDR2 SQIVND come from the germline V gene (reference sequence). The CDR3 is made up of 13 amino acids. The CDR3 sequence: CASSMVGSGELFF. The DNA for the CDR3 is TGTGCCAGTAGTATGGTGGGGAGCGGGGAGCTGTTTTTT.

This chain connects TRBV12-3 or TRBV12-4 to TRBJ2-2; tentative D call: TRBD1 (6 bases). The CDR3 is 13 residues long. Between the trimmed V and J ends, which lost 6 bases and 9 bases, there was a span of 14 bases. For the CDR3, the DNA is TGTGCCAGCAGCTACAGGGAGAATCGGGAGCTGTTTTTT. It translates to CASSYRENRELFF.

The V gene is TRBV2, the J gene TRBJ1-5, with TRBD1 matching over 7 bases. Germline V lookup: CDR1 SNHLY, CDR2 FYNNEI. This CDR3 has 16 residues. J was trimmed by 4 bases and V by 6 bases; bases with no gene match: 12. The CDR3 region has the DNA TGTGCCAGCAGACCCGACAGGGTGGTTGGGAATCAGCCCCAGCATTTT. Its translation is CASRPDRVVGNQPQHF.

The chain joins TRBV3-1 (or the pseudogene TRBV3-2) to TRBJ2-3, with a tentative D call TRBD1 (6 bases). V gave up 9 bases and J gave up 1 base, with 14 bases separating them. This CDR3 comprises 14 residues. CDR1 and CDR2 from the germline V gene are LGHDT and YNNKEL (reference sequence). As DNA, the CDR3 is TGTGCCAGTACCGGGACATATCGCACAGATACGCAGTATTTT. Translated, it gives CASTGTYRTDTQYF.

The rearrangement joins TRBV9 to TRBJ2-5; 11 bases are a match to TRBD2. The germline gives CDR1 SGDLS, CDR2 YYNGEE. CDR3 length: 15 residues. V shed 4 bases and J 5 bases; nucleotides not matched to a gene: 7. In nucleotides, the CDR3 is TGTGCCAGCAGCTCCCGGGTAGCGGGGGGGGAGACCCAGTACTTC. Residues: CASSSRVAGGETQYF.

This clone was observed a single time. V usage is TRBV7-9 and J usage is TRBJ1-1; no clear D gene. This CDR3 contains 12 residues. The germline gives CDR1 SEHNR, CDR2 FQNEAQ (reference sequence). V lost 0 bases and J 6 bases, leaving 5 bases between the germline ends. The CDR3 coding sequence is TGTGCCAGCAGCTTAGCTTCGCCTGAAGCTTTCTTT. Protein sequence: CASSLASPEAFF.

The rearrangement uses TRBV4-3 and TRBJ1-5; D is ambiguous. Trimming pared 3 bases from V and 0 bases from J, leaving 9 bases between. Germline CDR1 reads LGHNA; CDR2 reads YSLEER. The CDR3 is 15 residues long. Here the CDR3 DNA reads TGCGCCAGCAGCCAGGGATTATATAGCAATCAGCCCCAGCATTTT. As protein: CASSQGLYSNQPQHF.

The rearrangement links TRBV2 to TRBJ1-6, with TRBD1 as a possible D gene (5 bases). Trimming cost V 4 bases and J 6 bases, with 13 bases left between them. Per germline, CDR1 SNHLY and CDR2 FYNNEI. The CDR3 runs 15 residues. CDR3: CASSAEGNINSPLHF. The CDR3 DNA sequence: TGTGCCAGCAGTGCTGAGGGGAACATTAATTCACCCCTCCACTTT. The full variable domain, its missing parts supplied by reference TRBV2 and TRBJ1-6, is EPEVTQTPSHQVTQMGQEVILRCVPISNHLYFYWYRQILGQKVEFLVSFYNNEISEKSEIFDDQFSVERPDGSNFTLKIRSTKLEDSAMYFCASSAEGNINSPLHFGNGTRLTVT.

This clone was seen more than once but under ten times. The chain employs TRBV9 and TRBJ2-1, with D perhaps matching TRBD1 or TRBD2 (6 bases each). Trimming pared 3 bases from V and 3 bases from J, leaving 19 bases between. Germline values: CDR1 SGDLS, CDR2 YYNGEE. The CDR3 runs 17 residues. The CDR3 nucleotides are TGTGCCAGCAGCGCCCCCTCGCCCGGGGGCCTCTACAATGAGCAGTTCTTC. It is translated as CASSAPSPGGLYNEQFF.